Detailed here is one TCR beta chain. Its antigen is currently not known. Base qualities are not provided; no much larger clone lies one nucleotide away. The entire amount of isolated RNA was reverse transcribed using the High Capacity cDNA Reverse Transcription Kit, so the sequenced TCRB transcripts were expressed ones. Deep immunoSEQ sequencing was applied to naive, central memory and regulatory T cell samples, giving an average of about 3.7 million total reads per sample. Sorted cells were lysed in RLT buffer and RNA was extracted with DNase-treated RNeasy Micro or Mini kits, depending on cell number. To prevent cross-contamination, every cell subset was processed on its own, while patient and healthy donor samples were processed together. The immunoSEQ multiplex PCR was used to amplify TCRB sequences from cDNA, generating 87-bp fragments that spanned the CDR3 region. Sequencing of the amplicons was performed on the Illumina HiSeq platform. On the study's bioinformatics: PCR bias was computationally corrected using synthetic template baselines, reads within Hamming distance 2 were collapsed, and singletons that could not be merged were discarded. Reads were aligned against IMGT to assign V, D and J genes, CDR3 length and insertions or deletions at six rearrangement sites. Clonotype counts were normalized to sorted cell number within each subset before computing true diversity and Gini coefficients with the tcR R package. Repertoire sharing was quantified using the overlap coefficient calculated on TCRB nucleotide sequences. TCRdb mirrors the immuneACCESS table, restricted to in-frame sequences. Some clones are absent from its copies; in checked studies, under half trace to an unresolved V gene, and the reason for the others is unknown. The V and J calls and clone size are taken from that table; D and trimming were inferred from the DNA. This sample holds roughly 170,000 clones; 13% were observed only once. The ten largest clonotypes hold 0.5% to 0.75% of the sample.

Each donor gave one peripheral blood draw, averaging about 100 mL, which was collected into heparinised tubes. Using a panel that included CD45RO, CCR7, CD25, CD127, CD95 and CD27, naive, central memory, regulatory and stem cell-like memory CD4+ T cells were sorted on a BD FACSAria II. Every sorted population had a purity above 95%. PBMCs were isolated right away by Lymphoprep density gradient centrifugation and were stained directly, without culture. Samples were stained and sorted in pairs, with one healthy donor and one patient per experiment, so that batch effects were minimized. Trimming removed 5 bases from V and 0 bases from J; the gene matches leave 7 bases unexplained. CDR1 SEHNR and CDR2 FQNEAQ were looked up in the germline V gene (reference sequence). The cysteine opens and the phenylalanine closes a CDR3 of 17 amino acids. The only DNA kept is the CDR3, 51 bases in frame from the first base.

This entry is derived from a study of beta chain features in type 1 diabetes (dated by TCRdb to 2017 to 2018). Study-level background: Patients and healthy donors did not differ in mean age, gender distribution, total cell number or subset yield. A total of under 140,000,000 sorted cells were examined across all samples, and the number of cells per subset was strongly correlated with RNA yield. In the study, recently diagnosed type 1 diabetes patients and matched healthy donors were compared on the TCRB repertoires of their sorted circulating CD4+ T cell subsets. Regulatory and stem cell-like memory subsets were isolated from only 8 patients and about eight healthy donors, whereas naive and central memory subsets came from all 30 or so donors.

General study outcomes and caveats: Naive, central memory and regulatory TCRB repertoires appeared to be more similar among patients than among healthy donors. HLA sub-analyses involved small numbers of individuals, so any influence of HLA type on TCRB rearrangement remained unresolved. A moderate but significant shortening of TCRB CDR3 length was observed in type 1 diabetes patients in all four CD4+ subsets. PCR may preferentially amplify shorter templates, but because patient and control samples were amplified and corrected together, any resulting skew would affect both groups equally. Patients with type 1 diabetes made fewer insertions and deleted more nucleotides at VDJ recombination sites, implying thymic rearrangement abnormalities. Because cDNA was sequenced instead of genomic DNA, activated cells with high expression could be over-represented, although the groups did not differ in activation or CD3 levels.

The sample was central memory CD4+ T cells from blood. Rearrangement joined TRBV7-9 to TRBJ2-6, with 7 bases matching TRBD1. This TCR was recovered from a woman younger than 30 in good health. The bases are TGTGCCAGCAGCCGGGACAGTGCCACCTCTGGGGCCAACGTCCTGACTTTC. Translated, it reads CASSRDSATSGANVLTF. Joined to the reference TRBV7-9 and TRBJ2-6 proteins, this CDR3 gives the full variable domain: DTGVSQNPRHKITKRGQNVTFRCDPISEHNRLYWYRQTLGQGPEFLTYFQNEAQLEKSRLLSDRFSAERPKGSFSTLEIQRTEQGDSAMYLCASSRDSATSGANVLTFGAGSRLTVL.